A selection of T cell receptor beta chains follows, all from one sample in a study of T-cell memory formation after mild COVID-19. TCRdb re-called the 5' RACE reads with MiXCR, one entry per CDR3 protein. The sample lists about 430,000 distinct CDR3 sequences, approximately 24% seen once, with about 8.7% in the top ten. Sequenced material: PBMCs or a T cell subset sorted from them (not recorded which). The source is an adult woman who had mild COVID-19 (a few samples of this study predate the infection). Cell type and time point are not known. Each CDR3 is given with its conserved first and last residue.

TRBJ2-1 TRBV5-1 CASSLISGSVAHEQFF
TRBJ2-1 TRBV4-2 CASSPDPQVAGAYNEQFF
TRBJ2-1 TRBV15 CATSWQRGLAGSDEQFF
TRBJ1-5 TRBV4-1 CASSQGMLGQPQHF
TRBJ2-7 TRBV2 CASLLAYEQYF
TRBJ2-2 TRBV4-3 CASSQEGRDGELFF
TRBJ2-5 TRBV7-2 CASSLEGLGSLGLWETQYF
TRBJ1-4 TRBV6-1 CASSTGAPNEKLFF
TRBJ2-7 TRBV3-1 CASSYRTQPAYEQYF
TRBJ1-2 TRBV4-3 CASSQDAPARNYGYTF
TRBJ1-1 TRBV7-9 CASSSAGGKGGTEAFF
TRBJ1-5 TRBV6-1 CASRSGGGNQPQHF
TRBJ2-7 TRBV5-5 CASSWGPTGSYEQYF
TRBJ2-7 TRBV12-3/TRBV12-4 CASSRTGYEQYF
TRBJ2-7 TRBV7-2 CASSLESSNEQYF
TRBJ1-1 TRBV4-1 CASSQGPPGVDTEAFF
TRBJ1-1 TRBV5-1 CASRDPQGETEAFF
TRBJ1-1 TRBV14 CASSQEWGVLITEAFF
TRBJ2-5 TRBV20-1 CSARPALAGARLQETQYF
TRBJ2-7 TRBV7-6 CASSARDRGGNEQYF
TRBJ2-7 TRBV5-5 CASSPGALYEQYF
TRBJ2-7 TRBV9 CASSVEGQGAYEQYF
TRBJ2-5 TRBV20-1 CSARPEDRVYQETQYF
TRBJ2-5 TRBV12-3/TRBV12-4 CASSRAPAGGQETQYF
TRBJ2-3 TRBV11-3 CASSAGQGSTDTQYF
TRBJ2-2 TRBV7-6 CASSYGQGDLYTGELFF
TRBJ1-5 TRBV3-1 CASSRSVTNQPQHF
TRBJ2-2 TRBV7-6 CASSLGTGGANTGELFF
TRBJ2-6 TRBV6-2/TRBV6-3 CASSWDNSGANVLTF
TRBJ2-5 TRBV7-2 CASSLARGVQETQYF
TRBJ1-6 TRBV7-6 CASSPERTRDSPLHF
TRBJ2-5 TRBV5-1 CASCVGGGSEETQYF
TRBJ2-3 TRBV5-1 CASSGYTDTQYF
TRBJ2-3 TRBV7-3 CASSLTISGTLTDTQYF
TRBJ1-2 TRBV19 CASSRPLIGYTF
TRBJ2-1 TRBV25-1 CASRHSGSSYNEQFF
TRBJ1-1 TRBV7-3 CASSSTQGLTEAFF
TRBJ1-2 TRBV7-2 CASREGRPDGYTF
TRBJ1-5 TRBV7-9 CASRPSGSNQPQHF
TRBJ1-1 TRBV19 CASSISGGAFF
TRBJ2-2 TRBV5-1 CASSSHRTSGRTLQNTGELFF
TRBJ2-1 TRBV5-1 CASTWTSGSSHNEQFF
TRBJ2-3 TRBV4-1 CASSRKERDRSTDTQYF
TRBJ2-7 TRBV7-8 CASSLVKFHEQYF
TRBJ2-5 TRBV5-1 CASSPERGGETQYF